The 11 T cell receptor beta chains below all came from one sample that was sequenced in a study of shared clonotypes between healthy human individuals. Method: immunoSEQ multiplex PCR; TCRdb's copy keeps in-frame clones and lacks some. The data show under 2,000,000 clones, approximately 94% seen once. Terminally differentiated effector memory CD45RA+ cells were excluded from the naive CD8 cells, which were CD45RO-negative and positively selected for CCR7. The sequenced material came from naive CD8+ T cells sorted from blood. The receptors derive from a young man in good health.

This clone appeared once. The rearrangement links TRBV7-9 to TRBJ2-5; D gene uncertain. V lost 5 bases to trimming and J lost 3 bases, with 10 bases between them. The CDR3 loop spans 13 amino acids. Germline V gives CDR1 SEHNR, CDR2 FQNEAQ (reference sequence). In DNA, the CDR3 is TGTGCCAGCAGCCCGGCCTATGAAGAGACCCAGTACTTC. Translating gives CASSPAYEETQYF.

This chain uses TRBV27 with TRBJ2-7; tentatively, D is TRBD2 (6 bases). Trimming shortened V by 4 bases and J by 0 bases, and 10 bases separated the two germline ends. The CDR3 extends over 14 amino acids. The germline V gene encodes CDR1 MNHEY and CDR2 SMNVEV (reference sequence). As DNA, the CDR3 is TGTGCCAGCAGTTCGGGACTGAGCTCCTACGAGCAGTACTTC. As protein: CASSSGLSSYEQYF.

The chain joins TRBV5-1 to TRBJ1-6; D is ambiguous. This CDR3 has 12 amino acids. CDR1 and CDR2 from the germline V gene are SGHRS and YFSETQ. Trimming cost V 3 bases and J 9 bases, with 7 bases left between them. The DNA for the CDR3 is TGCGCCAGCAGCTCCCCCGGTTCACCCCTCCACTTT. It codes for CASSSPGSPLHF.

This chain connects TRBV27 to TRBJ1-2; D uncertain. CDR1 MNHEY and CDR2 SMNVEV come from the germline V gene (reference sequence). Between the trimmed V and J ends, which lost 5 bases and 7 bases, there was a span of 11 bases. This CDR3 spans 12 amino acids. The CDR3 nucleotides read TGTGCCAGCAGTAACTCCCCGGGTGGCTACACCTTC. It specifies CASSNSPGGYTF.

CDR3 protein: CASSLTASNYGYTF. For the CDR3, the DNA is TGTGCCAGCAGCTTGACAGCCTCTAACTATGGCTACACCTTC. This chain joins TRBV5-4 and TRBJ1-2; D is ambiguous. The CDR3 runs 14 residues. V was cut by 1 base and J by 0 bases, with 7 bases left in between. CDR1 and CDR2 (germline): SGHNT, YYREEE (reference sequence).

This clone was observed once. This chain connects TRBV4-1 to TRBJ2-7, with D uncertain. Trimming pared 6 bases from V and 3 bases from J, leaving 12 bases between. Germline-derived CDR1 and CDR2 are MGHRA and YSYEKL. This CDR3 has 13 amino acids. The CDR3 loop reads CASSLSRGYEQYF. For the CDR3, the DNA is TGCGCCAGCAGTCTATCGAGAGGCTACGAGCAGTACTTC.

The chain couples TRBV6-1 to TRBJ1-1, with D tentatively TRBD1 (5 bases). The CDR3 runs to 12 residues. Trimming pared 1 base from V and 10 bases from J, leaving 10 bases between. The germline V gene encodes CDR1 MNHNS and CDR2 SASEGT. The CDR3 loop reads CASSEDWDLAFF. CDR3 DNA: TGTGCCAGCAGTGAAGATTGGGACTTAGCTTTCTTT.

The J gene is TRBJ1-6, the V gene TRBV5-4; D unresolved. CDR3 length equals 12 residues. V lost 1 base, J lost 13 bases, and 9 bases lay in between. CDR1 is SGHNT and CDR2 is YYREEE in the germline V gene (reference sequence). CDR3 amino acids: CASSLSDGPLHF. In DNA form, the CDR3 reads TGTGCCAGCAGCTTGTCTGACGGGCCCCTCCACTTT. Full variable domain (outside the CDR3, taken from reference TRBV5-4 and TRBJ1-6): ETGVTQSPTHLIKTRGQQVTLRCSSQSGHNTVSWYQQALGQGPQFIFQYYREEENGRGNFPPRFSGLQFPNYSSELNVNALELDDSALYLCASSLSDGPLHFGNGTRLTVT.

The V gene is TRBV9, the J gene TRBJ2-1, with a weak D call TRBD2 (5 bases). CDR1 is SGDLS, CDR2 YYNGEE, per germline. The V end lost 2 bases, the J end lost 0 bases, and 12 bases lay between the germline ends. This CDR3 is built from 16 residues. CDR3 bases: TGTGCCAGCAGCGTGAATCGGGATGACTCCTACAATGAGCAGTTCTTC. Its translation: CASSVNRDDSYNEQFF.

The chain employs TRBV11-1 and TRBJ2-7; D is possibly TRBD2 (5 bases). This CDR3 has 14 amino acids. Germline CDR1 reads SGHAT; CDR2 reads FQDESV (reference sequence). The V end lost 5 bases, the J end lost 4 bases, and 15 bases lay between the germline ends. In nucleotides, the CDR3 is TGTGCCAGCAGCCAACTAGGGTATGGGTACGAGCAGTACTTC. Amino acids: CASSQLGYGYEQYF.

The chain employs TRBV6-5 and TRBJ1-3; D is unresolved. Germline CDR1 and CDR2: MNHEY and SVGAGI. The CDR3 is made up of 16 amino acids. Trimming removed 0 bases at V and 4 bases at J, with 13 bases between. Here the CDR3 DNA reads TGTGCCAGCAGTTACTCGGCGGTTATGTCCGGAAACACCATATATTTT. This translates into CASSYSAVMSGNTIYF.